This T cell receptor beta chain derives from a study of cytomegalovirus exposure and HLA in healthy donors. Whole-study findings and limits: Later analysis found that TCR beta chains associated with HLA were more clonally expanded than other, equally common chains. The Asian-associated ancestry cluster reportedly had fewer N-insertions than the roughly 700-donor mean in a later analysis. As a later analysis revealed, the rate of TCR association differed by HLA locus, with DRB1 most and HLA-C fewest.

On this clone: Its cognate antigen is unknown.

It was with 60 Vbeta and 13 Jbeta primers that the PCR ran. This table comes from immunoSEQ multiplex PCR, and its TCRdb copy is limited to in-frame clones, with some not included. This repertoire shows 150,000 to 200,000 clones, 77% found once; its top ten account for around 1.6%. The CDR3 is made up of 16 amino acids. The ends were cut back, 3 bases at V and 7 bases at J, with 21 bases in the middle. Germline V gene sequence: CDR1 GTSNPN, CDR2 SVGIG (reference sequence). The J gene is TRBJ1-4, the V gene TRBV30, with no clear D. The TCR was taken from a woman under 40 in good health and CMV-seronegative. Sequenced sample: PBMCs. CDR3 loop: CAWSYPPRALTEKLFF. The CDR3, as DNA: TGTGCCTGGAGCTACCCCCCGAGGGCGCTCACTGAAAAACTGTTTTTT.